These 9 T cell receptor beta chains share one sample of origin, sequenced in a study of T cells in Graves' hyperthyroidism and ophthalmopathy (dated by TCRdb to about 2019). Library construction relied on multiplex PCR. Sequencer: Illumina HiSeq 2000. The TCR beta CDR3 regions were amplified from the RNA transcripts. A first-round RT-PCR of the TCR CDR3 used the HTBI primer set with the Qiagen OneStep RT-PCR kit. TCRdb trimmed the raw reads at Q25, called clones with MiXCR and kept productive beta chains. For every CDR3 protein sequence, its rows merge into one entry that carries the most common genes and DNA. Present in this sample are a few hundred thousand distinct CDR3 sequences, 46% of which were seen just once. The ten largest clonotypes hold roughly 8.2% of the sample. The material sequenced was peripheral blood or thyroid tissue (not recorded which). The receptors originated from a woman aged 18 to 35 with Graves' hyperthyroidism. Donor details come from another sample of the same person, matched by shared clones.

J is TRBJ2-5 and V is TRBV7-9, with D possibly matching TRBD2 (6 bases). The CDR3 extends over 15 amino acids. With 2 bases removed from V and 9 bases from J, the gap between germline ends came to 19 bases. Germline values: CDR1 SEHNR, CDR2 FQNEAQ (reference sequence). CDR3 in amino acids: CASSLSGWRAEAQYF. CDR3 nucleotides: TGTGCCAGCAGCTTATCGGGCTGGAGGGCCGAAGCCCAGTACTTC.

V is TRBV7-9 and J is TRBJ2-7; possible D gene TRBD1, 6 bases. CDR1 is SEHNR and CDR2 is FQNEAQ in the germline V gene (reference sequence). There are 14 residues in the CDR3. V shed 3 bases and J shed 1 base, with 10 bases lying between them. CDR3 amino acids: CASSFQTGSYEQYF. The CDR3 bases are TGTGCCAGCAGCTTTCAGACAGGTTCCTACGAGCAGTACTTC.

The V gene is TRBV10-3, the J gene TRBJ1-5; D ambiguous. CDR3 length: 15 residues. The V and J ends lost 0 bases and 1 base respectively, with 7 bases between them. Germline V gives CDR1 ENHRY, CDR2 SYGVKD. CDR3 sequence reads: CAISESSVSNQPQHF. DNA for the CDR3: TGTGCCATCAGTGAGTCGAGTGTCAGCAATCAGCCCCAGCATTTT.

The CDR3 loop is CASSNPGHDEGYEQYF. CDR3 nucleotides: TGTGCCAGCAGTAACCCCGGCCATGACGAGGGCTACGAGCAGTACTTC. The rearrangement links TRBV7-9 to TRBJ2-7; the D gene is possibly TRBD2 (5 bases). There are 16 residues in the CDR3. Trimming cost V 6 bases and J 3 bases, with 21 bases left between them. The V gene's germline CDR1 is SEHNR and CDR2 FQNEAQ (reference sequence).

Comments on this clonotype: With a much larger clone just one base away, this may be a read error. This chain uses TRBV6-5 with TRBJ2-5; no clear D gene. This CDR3 region has 14 residues. Looked up from germline, CDR1 is MNHEY and CDR2 is SVGAGI. V lost 4 bases and J 5 bases, leaving 14 bases between the germline ends. This CDR3 is CASSSGSPSETQYF. The CDR3 DNA sequence: TGTGCCAGCAGTTCCGGGTCCCCATCGGAGACCCAGTACTTC.

The chain couples TRBV5-4 to TRBJ2-2; TRBD2 matches 9 bases. The CDR3 totals 16 residues. The V and J ends lost 1 base and 4 bases, in that order; junction bases with no gene match: 5. CDR1 and CDR2 (germline): SGHNT, YYREEE (reference sequence). DNA of the CDR3: TGTGCCAGCAGCTTGACTAGCGGGCATCCCACCGGGGAGCTGTTTTTT. Encoded protein: CASSLTSGHPTGELFF. The whole variable domain, remainder taken from reference TRBV5-4 and TRBJ2-2, is ETGVTQSPTHLIKTRGQQVTLRCSSQSGHNTVSWYQQALGQGPQFIFQYYREEENGRGNFPPRFSGLQFPNYSSELNVNALELDDSALYLCASSLTSGHPTGELFFGEGSRLTVL.

This rearrangement joins TRBV7-9 to TRBJ1-5; 9 positions match TRBD1. This CDR3 has 15 amino acids. Germline V lookup: CDR1 SEHNR, CDR2 FQNEAQ (reference sequence). V shed 6 bases, J shed 2 bases, and the junction held 5 bases outside the gene matches. CDR3 bases: TGTGCCAGCAGTCGATGGACAGGGGGCAATCAGCCCCAGCATTTT. Protein sequence: CASSRWTGGNQPQHF. The full variable domain, completed using reference TRBV7-9 and TRBJ1-5, is DTGVSQNPRHKITKRGQNVTFRCDPISEHNRLYWYRQTLGQGPEFLTYFQNEAQLEKSRLLSDRFSAERPKGSFSTLEIQRTEQGDSAMYLCASSRWTGGNQPQHFGDGTRLSIL.

This rearrangement joins TRBV7-9 to TRBJ2-7; possible D gene TRBD1, 9 bases. V dropped 5 bases and J dropped 3 bases, with 20 bases sitting between them. This CDR3 is 16 amino acids long. Germline V gene lookup returns CDR1 SEHNR and CDR2 FQNEAQ (reference sequence). This CDR3 is CASSRGGGTGFYEQYF. The CDR3 DNA reads TGTGCCAGCAGCCGAGGCGGGGGGACAGGGTTCTACGAGCAGTACTTC.

The rearrangement links TRBV5-6 to TRBJ2-7; tentative D call: TRBD1 (5 bases). CDR1 and CDR2 (germline): SGHDT, YYEEEE. The CDR3 totals 15 residues. V shed 4 bases and J shed 0 bases, with 14 bases lying between them. The CDR3 loop reads CASSPRGGSSYEQYF. CDR3 sequence (DNA): TGTGCCAGCAGCCCAAGGGGCGGTAGCTCCTACGAGCAGTACTTC.